Below, 9 T cell receptor beta chains from the same sample are listed, as sequenced in a study of cytomegalovirus exposure and HLA in healthy donors. Sequenced by immunoSEQ multiplex PCR; TCRdb stores in-frame clones only, minus some. The top ten clones hold about 4% of a sample with 90,000 to 150,000 clones, approximately 86% of them seen once. Sequencing used PBMCs. These receptors were collected from a man between 18 and 29 years old in good health and CMV-seropositive.

The chain carries TRBV19 and TRBJ2-5; possible D gene TRBD2, 5 bases. The CDR3 consists of 14 residues. The V end lost 3 bases, the J end lost 7 bases, and 15 bases lay between the germline ends. Germline-derived CDR1 and CDR2 are LNHDA and SQIVND (reference sequence). The CDR3, as DNA: TGTGCCAGTAGTATGGAGTGGGCCGAGGGGACCCAGTACTTC. It specifies CASSMEWAEGTQYF.

The rearrangement uses TRBV27 and TRBJ1-6; TRBD1 agrees at 8 bases. Germline CDR1 reads MNHEY; CDR2 reads SMNVEV (reference sequence). V was clipped by 2 bases and J by 0 bases; unmatched bases: 6. The CDR3 spans 18 residues. CDR3 bases: TGTGCCAGCAGTTTAAGGGCAGGGGGCGCCTCCTATAATTCACCCCTCCACTTT. It encodes CASSLRAGGASYNSPLHF.

The chain links TRBV19 to TRBJ2-1; TRBD2 agrees at 9 bases. CDR3 length: 13 amino acids. Looked up from germline, CDR1 is LNHDA and CDR2 is SQIVND (reference sequence). V was clipped by 1 base and J by 10 bases; unmatched bases: 2. DNA for the CDR3: TGTGCCAGTAGTATAGGACTAGCGGTCGAGCAGTTCTTC. Amino acids: CASSIGLAVEQFF.

The CDR3 is CASSRTDPTNEKLFF. DNA for the CDR3: TGTGCCAGCAGCCGGACAGACCCAACTAATGAAAAACTGTTTTTT. The chain links TRBV7-9 to TRBJ1-4; TRBD1 is a possible D gene (6 bases). V was shortened by 5 bases and J by 0 bases, with 10 bases between the two germline ends. This CDR3 has 15 residues. Per the germline V gene, CDR1 is SEHNR and CDR2 is FQNEAQ (reference sequence).

The chain has TRBV27 and TRBJ2-2; 9 bases line up with TRBD2. This CDR3 is built from 15 residues. J lost 10 bases, V lost 5 bases, and 11 bases had no gene match. Germline V gene data show CDR1 as MNHEY and CDR2 as SMNVEV (reference sequence). The CDR3 protein is CASSSPGLALEELFF. The DNA of the CDR3 is TGTGCCAGCAGTAGCCCGGGACTAGCATTGGAGGAGCTGTTTTTT.

The chain joins TRBV7-2 to TRBJ1-2; the match to TRBD1 covers 8 bases. V dropped 2 bases and J dropped 4; count of bases not matched to a gene: 6. The germline V gene encodes CDR1 SGHTA and CDR2 FQGNSA. The CDR3 extends over 15 amino acids. The DNA for the CDR3 is TGTGCCAGCAGCTTACAGGGGGCGCGGGGCTATGGCTACACCTTC. It yields the protein CASSLQGARGYGYTF.

The genes are TRBV4-1 and TRBJ1-2; no reliable D call. This CDR3 is 14 amino acids long. With 2 bases removed from V and 3 bases from J, the gap between germline ends came to 10 bases. Germline CDR1 reads MGHRA; CDR2 reads YSYEKL. The CDR3 bases are TGCGCCAGCAGCCAACCCTATTTGGACTATGGCTACACCTTC. This encodes CASSQPYLDYGYTF.

The chain couples TRBV27 to TRBJ2-7, with TRBD1 identical over 9 bases. This CDR3 contains 14 residues. The germline CDR1 and CDR2 sequences are MNHEY and SMNVEV (reference sequence). V shed 6 bases, J shed 6 bases, and the junction held 9 bases outside the gene matches. The CDR3 sequence: CASRPDRGRFEQYF. The CDR3 DNA sequence: TGTGCCAGCAGGCCGGACAGGGGTAGGTTCGAGCAGTACTTC.

The chain has TRBV5-1 and TRBJ2-5; perhaps TRBD1 as D (7 bases). Per germline, CDR1 SGHRS and CDR2 YFSETQ. CDR3 size: 16 residues. The V gene lost 4 bases and the J gene lost 5 bases, with 21 bases spanning the gap. CDR3 region: CASSPGASGGRETQYF. The CDR3 DNA is TGCGCCAGCAGCCCGGGGGCGTCAGGGGGAAGGGAGACCCAGTACTTC.